Detailed here is one T cell receptor (beta chain). Other DNA sequences within the sample encode an identical CDR3. Data came from immunoSEQ multiplex PCR; TCRdb stores just in-frame clones and leaves some out. The table lists 150,000 to 200,000 clones, almost 95% of them singletons. The sample originates from a study of T cell responses to AZD1222 COVID-19 vaccine. The V gene's germline CDR1 is SQVTM and CDR2 ANQGSEA. The CDR3 extends over 13 amino acids. J was trimmed by 4 bases and V by 5 bases; bases with no gene match: 3. The TCR was taken from an adult in good health. This chain links TRBV29-1 with TRBJ1-5; TRBD1 matches 9 bases. The sample in question was peripheral blood, obtained on day 0 of AZD1222 vaccination. CDR3: CSVSGTGNQPQHF. CDR3 DNA sequence: TGCAGCGTTTCGGGGACAGGGAATCAGCCCCAGCATTTT.